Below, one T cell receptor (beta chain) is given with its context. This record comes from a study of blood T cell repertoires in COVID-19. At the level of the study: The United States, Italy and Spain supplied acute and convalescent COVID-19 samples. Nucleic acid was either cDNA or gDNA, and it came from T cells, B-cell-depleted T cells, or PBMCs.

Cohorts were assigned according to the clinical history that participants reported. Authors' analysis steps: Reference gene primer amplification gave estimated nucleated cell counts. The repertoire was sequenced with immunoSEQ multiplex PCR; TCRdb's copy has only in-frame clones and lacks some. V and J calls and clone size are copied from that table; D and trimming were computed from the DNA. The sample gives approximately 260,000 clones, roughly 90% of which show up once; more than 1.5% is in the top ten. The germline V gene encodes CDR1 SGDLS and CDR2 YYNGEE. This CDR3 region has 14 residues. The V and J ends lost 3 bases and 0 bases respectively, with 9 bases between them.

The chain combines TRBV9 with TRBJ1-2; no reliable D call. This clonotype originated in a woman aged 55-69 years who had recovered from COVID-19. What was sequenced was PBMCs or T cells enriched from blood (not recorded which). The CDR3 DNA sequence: TGTGCCAGCAGCGGGGCGGGTTCTAACTATGGCTACACCTTC. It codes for CASSGAGSNYGYTF.